These T cell receptor beta chains were read from a single sample in a study of cytomegalovirus exposure and HLA in healthy donors. The repertoire was sequenced with immunoSEQ multiplex PCR; TCRdb's copy has only in-frame clones and lacks some. The sample contains approximately 170,000 clones, 80% to 90% of which appear only once. Material: PBMCs. The receptors were gathered from a male donor in good health and CMV-seronegative. The CDR3 runs from the conserved cysteine through the conserved F or W. Each record gives: CDR3 DNA, CDR3 protein, V gene, J gene, D gene, clone size. The D gene is left open where the match is weak. Only some rows state a clone size, as once, few, many or a class for expanded clones.

cdr3_nt: TGTGCCAGCAGCCCTAGTGGTGGCTCCTACGAGCAGTACTTC; cdr3_aa: CASSPSGGSYEQYF; v_call: TRBV7-2; j_call: TRBJ2-7; d_call: .; clone_size: .
cdr3_nt: TGTGCCAGCAGTCCGGGAGGGCAAGAGACCCAGTACTTC; cdr3_aa: CASSPGGQETQYF; v_call: TRBV28; j_call: TRBJ2-5; d_call: TRBD2; clone_size: .
cdr3_nt: TGTGCCAGCAGTTCCCTTGAGGGACAGGGGTCCAACTATGGCTACACCTTC; cdr3_aa: CASSSLEGQGSNYGYTF; v_call: TRBV28; j_call: TRBJ1-2; d_call: TRBD1; clone_size: .
cdr3_nt: TGCGCCAGCAGCCATGACAGGGCCGACCAGCCCCAGCATTTT; cdr3_aa: CASSHDRADQPQHF; v_call: TRBV4-1; j_call: TRBJ1-5; d_call: TRBD1; clone_size: .
cdr3_nt: TGTGCCAGCAGTTCCAGCGTGGGACAGTACCAAGAGACCCAGTACTTC; cdr3_aa: CASSSSVGQYQETQYF; v_call: TRBV28; j_call: TRBJ2-5; d_call: TRBD1; clone_size: .
cdr3_nt: TGTGCCAGCAGTGACCCCGAGGCAGCCTACGAGCAGTACTTC; cdr3_aa: CASSDPEAAYEQYF; v_call: TRBV6-1; j_call: TRBJ2-7; d_call: .; clone_size: .
cdr3_nt: TGTGCCAGCAGTTCGGGACAGGTGAACACTGAAGCTTTCTTT; cdr3_aa: CASSSGQVNTEAFF; v_call: TRBV27; j_call: TRBJ1-1; d_call: TRBD1; clone_size: .
cdr3_nt: TGTGCCTGGAGTGTACTATGGGAGCAGTACTTC; cdr3_aa: CAWSVLWEQYF; v_call: TRBV30; j_call: TRBJ2-7; d_call: .; clone_size: .
cdr3_nt: TGTGCCTGGAGTGTACTCCACGCAGGGGAGAGCGAGCAGTACTTC; cdr3_aa: CAWSVLHAGESEQYF; v_call: TRBV30; j_call: TRBJ2-7; d_call: .; clone_size: once
cdr3_nt: TGTGCCAGCGCAAACAGGGTGTCCGCACACAATGAGCAGTTCTTC; cdr3_aa: CASANRVSAHNEQFF; v_call: TRBV6-5; j_call: TRBJ2-1; d_call: .; clone_size: .
cdr3_nt: TGCGCCAGCAGCTTCCCGGGACTAGCGGAACAAGAGACCCAGTACTTC; cdr3_aa: CASSFPGLAEQETQYF; v_call: TRBV5-1; j_call: TRBJ2-5; d_call: TRBD2; clone_size: .
cdr3_nt: TGCGCCAGCAGCCCCTCCAACAGGGATAACACTGAAGCTTTCTTT; cdr3_aa: CASSPSNRDNTEAFF; v_call: TRBV4-3; j_call: TRBJ1-1; d_call: .; clone_size: .
cdr3_nt: TGCGCCAGCAGCCAAGGCGGACGAGCGGGCTATGGCTACACCTTC; cdr3_aa: CASSQGGRAGYGYTF; v_call: TRBV4-3; j_call: TRBJ1-2; d_call: .; clone_size: once
cdr3_nt: TGTGCCAGCACCCCGGTAGCGGGAGGGTCCCATGAGCAGTTCTTC; cdr3_aa: CASTPVAGGSHEQFF; v_call: TRBV19; j_call: TRBJ2-1; d_call: TRBD2; clone_size: .
cdr3_nt: TGTGCCAGCAGCTTAGGAGCCAACACTGAAGCTTTCTTT; cdr3_aa: CASSLGANTEAFF; v_call: TRBV7-2; j_call: TRBJ1-1; d_call: .; clone_size: .
cdr3_nt: TGTGCCAGCTCACCAGGACAGAGTTACACTGAAGCTTTCTTT; cdr3_aa: CASSPGQSYTEAFF; v_call: TRBV18; j_call: TRBJ1-1; d_call: .; clone_size: .
cdr3_nt: TGTGCCAGCAGCTTACTAGTTTCCCGTGGCTACACCTTC; cdr3_aa: CASSLLVSRGYTF; v_call: TRBV7-9; j_call: TRBJ1-2; d_call: .; clone_size: few
cdr3_nt: TGTGCCAGCAGTTACGGAGGAAACTCCTACGAGCAGTACTTC; cdr3_aa: CASSYGGNSYEQYF; v_call: TRBV6-6; j_call: TRBJ2-7; d_call: .; clone_size: few
cdr3_nt: TGTGCCACCAGCAGAGGTGACACTTTTCAGGAGCCCCAGCATTTT; cdr3_aa: CATSRGDTFQEPQHF; v_call: TRBV15; j_call: TRBJ1-5; d_call: .; clone_size: .
cdr3_nt: TGTGCCAGCGAGGATGGACTAGCGGGGTGGGGCCAGTACTTC; cdr3_aa: CASEDGLAGWGQYF; v_call: TRBV2; j_call: TRBJ2-5; d_call: TRBD2; clone_size: .
cdr3_nt: TGCGCCAGCAGCCAATTTTACCAGCGGGGGGGAGTAACCTACAATGAGCAGTTCTTC; cdr3_aa: CASSQFYQRGGVTYNEQFF; v_call: TRBV4-1; j_call: TRBJ2-1; d_call: TRBD2; clone_size: .
cdr3_nt: TGTGCCAGTAGTATTTCAGGGTATAGCAATCAGCCCCAGCATTTT; cdr3_aa: CASSISGYSNQPQHF; v_call: TRBV19; j_call: TRBJ1-5; d_call: .; clone_size: .
cdr3_nt: TGTGCCAGCAGCGTAGCACTAGCGGGAGTTTCTGGGGCCAACGTCCTGACTTTC; cdr3_aa: CASSVALAGVSGANVLTF; v_call: TRBV9; j_call: TRBJ2-6; d_call: TRBD2; clone_size: .
cdr3_nt: TGTGCCAGCAGAAGTAGCGGAGAGCGGGTCAATGAGCAGTTCTTC; cdr3_aa: CASRSSGERVNEQFF; v_call: TRBV6-5; j_call: TRBJ2-1; d_call: .; clone_size: .
cdr3_nt: TGTGCCAGCAGTGGCGGACTAGCGATTGAGCAGTTCTTC; cdr3_aa: CASSGGLAIEQFF; v_call: TRBV27; j_call: TRBJ2-1; d_call: TRBD2; clone_size: .
cdr3_nt: TGTGCCAGCACCAGCTCAAACAGGGGGGTTTGTGAAAAACTGTTTTTT; cdr3_aa: CASTSSNRGVCEKLFF; v_call: TRBV21-1; j_call: TRBJ1-4; d_call: .; clone_size: .
cdr3_nt: TGTGCCAGCAGCTTAGGACTAGCGGGCCGGACAGATACGCAGTATTTT; cdr3_aa: CASSLGLAGRTDTQYF; v_call: TRBV13; j_call: TRBJ2-3; d_call: TRBD2; clone_size: .
cdr3_nt: TGTGCCAGCAGCAGGACTAGCGGGGGTTCGAACACCGGGGAGCTGTTTTTT; cdr3_aa: CASSRTSGGSNTGELFF; v_call: TRBV6-4; j_call: TRBJ2-2; d_call: TRBD2; clone_size: once
cdr3_nt: TGCGCCAGCAGCTTGTCCGGCGGGAGAAACTCCTACGAGCAGTACTTC; cdr3_aa: CASSLSGGRNSYEQYF; v_call: TRBV5-1; j_call: TRBJ2-7; d_call: TRBD2; clone_size: .
cdr3_nt: TGTGCCAGTAAAACCACAGGGGGCGGCGGCTACACCTTC; cdr3_aa: CASKTTGGGGYTF; v_call: TRBV19; j_call: TRBJ1-2; d_call: TRBD1; clone_size: .
cdr3_nt: TGTGCCAGCAGCCCAGTTGGGACAGGGGGTCAGCCCCAGCATTTT; cdr3_aa: CASSPVGTGGQPQHF; v_call: TRBV7-8; j_call: TRBJ1-5; d_call: TRBD1; clone_size: .
cdr3_nt: TGTGCCAGCAGTTACTCAGCTAGCGGTTCCTCCTACGAGCAGTACTTC; cdr3_aa: CASSYSASGSSYEQYF; v_call: TRBV6-6; j_call: TRBJ2-7; d_call: TRBD2; clone_size: .
cdr3_nt: TGCGCCAGCAGGAGGGAGGCTAGCGGAAACAATGAGCAGTTCTTC; cdr3_aa: CASRREASGNNEQFF; v_call: TRBV5-1; j_call: TRBJ2-1; d_call: TRBD2; clone_size: few
cdr3_nt: TGTGCCAGTAGTACCTCGCGTGGGGCCCTGAACACCGGGGAGCTGTTTTTT; cdr3_aa: CASSTSRGALNTGELFF; v_call: TRBV19; j_call: TRBJ2-2; d_call: .; clone_size: .
cdr3_nt: TGTGCCAGCAGTTTGCCAGGACAGCCCCAGCATTTT; cdr3_aa: CASSLPGQPQHF; v_call: TRBV28; j_call: TRBJ1-5; d_call: .; clone_size: .
cdr3_nt: TGTGCCAGTAGCCCCGGGACAGGGAGAGGCTACACCTTC; cdr3_aa: CASSPGTGRGYTF; v_call: TRBV19; j_call: TRBJ1-2; d_call: TRBD1; clone_size: .
cdr3_nt: TGTGCCAGCAGTTTAGGGCTTTACGAGCAGTACTTC; cdr3_aa: CASSLGLYEQYF; v_call: TRBV28; j_call: TRBJ2-7; d_call: .; clone_size: .
cdr3_nt: TGTGCCAGCAGCTCCATTAAACAGGGGGCAGGGAACACTGAAGCTTTCTTT; cdr3_aa: CASSSIKQGAGNTEAFF; v_call: TRBV7-9; j_call: TRBJ1-1; d_call: TRBD1; clone_size: few
cdr3_nt: TGTGCCAGCAGTACCCGGGTCAGCGGGGCCCAAGAGACCCAGTACTTC; cdr3_aa: CASSTRVSGAQETQYF; v_call: TRBV27; j_call: TRBJ2-5; d_call: TRBD2; clone_size: .
cdr3_nt: TGTGCCAGCAGCTTGGCCAGGACTAGCGGGACCTACGAGCAGTACTTC; cdr3_aa: CASSLARTSGTYEQYF; v_call: TRBV5-4; j_call: TRBJ2-7; d_call: TRBD2; clone_size: few
cdr3_nt: TGTTCCAGCACGAAACAGGAGGGCAGACGCTATGGCTACACCTTC; cdr3_aa: CSSTKQEGRRYGYTF; v_call: TRBV7-9; j_call: TRBJ1-2; d_call: .; clone_size: .
cdr3_nt: TGTGCCAGCAGCTTAACGGGAGCGCACAATGAGCAGTTCTTC; cdr3_aa: CASSLTGAHNEQFF; v_call: TRBV13; j_call: TRBJ2-1; d_call: .; clone_size: few
cdr3_nt: TGCGCCAGCAGCCAAGCCCCTTACAGTGAGCAGTTCTTC; cdr3_aa: CASSQAPYSEQFF; v_call: TRBV4-1; j_call: TRBJ2-1; d_call: .; clone_size: .
cdr3_nt: TGTGCCAGCAGCTCTATAGCGGGGTGGCCAGATACGCAGTATTTT; cdr3_aa: CASSSIAGWPDTQYF; v_call: TRBV11-2; j_call: TRBJ2-3; d_call: TRBD2; clone_size: .
cdr3_nt: TGTGCCAGCAGCGCGACCCCGGGACAGGGTCAAAACACCATATATTTT; cdr3_aa: CASSATPGQGQNTIYF; v_call: TRBV9; j_call: TRBJ1-3; d_call: TRBD1; clone_size: once
cdr3_nt: TGTGCCAGCAGTTTATCAGGTCAGGGGAATGAGCAGTTCTTC; cdr3_aa: CASSLSGQGNEQFF; v_call: TRBV27; j_call: TRBJ2-1; d_call: .; clone_size: .
cdr3_nt: TGTGCCAGCAGCGGGGCACAGGGCTACTCTGGGGCCAACGTCCTGACTTTC; cdr3_aa: CASSGAQGYSGANVLTF; v_call: TRBV9; j_call: TRBJ2-6; d_call: .; clone_size: .
cdr3_nt: TGTGCCAGCAGTACCGGGACAGAGATCTATGGCTACACCTTC; cdr3_aa: CASSTGTEIYGYTF; v_call: TRBV2; j_call: TRBJ1-2; d_call: TRBD1; clone_size: few
cdr3_nt: TGCAGCTTCTTAGGCGGGATAGCCTCTGGAAACACCATATATTTT; cdr3_aa: CSFLGGIASGNTIYF; v_call: TRBV29-1; j_call: TRBJ1-3; d_call: .; clone_size: .
cdr3_nt: TGCGCCAGCAGCTTGGACGGCACCGGGGAGCTGTTTTTT; cdr3_aa: CASSLDGTGELFF; v_call: TRBV5-1; j_call: TRBJ2-2; d_call: .; clone_size: .
cdr3_nt: TGTGCCAGCAGCGTCGATAGCGACCCGGGGGAGACCCAGTACTTC; cdr3_aa: CASSVDSDPGETQYF; v_call: TRBV9; j_call: TRBJ2-5; d_call: .; clone_size: .